This passage covers 11 T cell receptor beta chains from one sample sequenced in a study of blood T cells in healthy people across ages. Together with a sample-barcoded 5' primer, a J-beta primer mix was included in a second PCR lasting roughly 6 to 12 cycles. TCRdb itself ran the 5' RACE reads through MiXCR, one entry per CDR3 protein. The data contain about 760,000 distinct CDR3 sequences, 25% of them seen just once; the ten biggest clones take up under 9.5%. These data are also associated with another study on T cells of mothers and their children.

The sample was blood. Receptor source: a boy younger than 18 in good health.

CDR3 sequence reads: CSVEDQGLDGELFF. Here the CDR3 DNA reads TGCAGCGTTGAAGATCAAGGGTTGGACGGGGAGCTGTTTTTT. V gene TRBV29-1 combines with J gene TRBJ2-2; D is ambiguous. The germline V gene encodes CDR1 SQVTM and CDR2 ANQGSEA. The ends were cut back, 0 bases at V and 7 bases at J, with 12 bases in the middle. The CDR3 spans 14 residues.

This clonotype was seen only a few times. The genes are TRBV24-1 and TRBJ2-6; D tentatively fits TRBD1 or TRBD2 (5 bases each). V was cut by 4 bases and J by 3 bases, with 12 bases left in between. Germline V gives CDR1 KGHDR, CDR2 SFDVKD. The CDR3 is 16 amino acids. In nucleotides, the CDR3 is TGTGCCACCAGTGACACTAGGGGTTTTGGGGCCAACGTCCTGACTTTC. It is translated as CATSDTRGFGANVLTF.

There are a few counts of this clonotype. This chain uses TRBV5-1 with TRBJ2-7, with TRBD1 identical over 9 bases. Germline assignment: CDR1 SGHRS and CDR2 YFSETQ. The CDR3 sequence is 15 residues long. Trimming cost V 0 bases and J 4 bases; bases outside gene matches: 5. CDR3 nucleotide sequence: TGCGCCAGCAGCTTGGAACCAGGACAGGGGTACGAGCAGTACTTC. This encodes CASSLEPGQGYEQYF.

In its sample, this clonotype was seen many times. This chain links TRBV28 with TRBJ1-2, with D possibly TRBD1 on 6 matching bases. Germline values: CDR1 MDHEN, CDR2 SYDVKM. Trimming removed 3 bases from V and 4 bases from J, with 12 bases in between. The CDR3 has 14 amino acids. The CDR3 region has the DNA TGTGCCAGCAGTTTCGGGGGGGCTAGCTATGGCTACACCTTC. Its translation is CASSFGGASYGYTF.

This chain's CDR3 is CASSQVHGWSAQANTGELFF. For the CDR3, the DNA is TGCGCCAGCAGCCAAGTTCACGGGTGGTCAGCCCAAGCGAACACCGGGGAGCTGTTTTTT. This sequence joins TRBV4-1 and TRBJ2-2; no firm D call. V was shortened by 1 base and J by 0 bases, with 21 bases between the two germline ends. The CDR3 has 20 residues. The germline gives CDR1 MGHRA, CDR2 YSYEKL.

Only a few counts were recorded for this clonotype. The rearrangement joins TRBV7-3 to TRBJ2-1; 10 bases match TRBD2. This CDR3 is 15 amino acids long. V was pared by 3 bases and J by 7 bases, with 6 bases of the junction left unmatched. Germline V gives CDR1 SGHTA, CDR2 FQGTGA. For the CDR3, the DNA is TGTGCCAGCAGCTTTGGGACTAGCGACAATAATGAGCAGTTCTTC. The encoded protein is CASSFGTSDNNEQFF. The whole variable domain, filled in from reference TRBV7-3 and TRBJ2-1, reads GAGVSQTPSNKVTEKGKYVELRCDPISGHTALYWYRQSLGQGPEFLIYFQGTGAADDSGLPNDRFFAVRPEGSVSTLKIQRTERGDSAVYLCASSFGTSDNNEQFFGPGTRLTVL.

This clonotype occurred a few times. The genes are TRBV6-5 and TRBJ1-2; tentatively, D is TRBD1 (5 bases). CDR3 length equals 14 residues. V was shortened by 5 bases and J by 3 bases, with 13 bases between the two germline ends. The germline V gene encodes CDR1 MNHEY and CDR2 SVGAGI. The CDR3 region is CASSLTQGDYGYTF. Here the CDR3 DNA reads TGTGCCAGCAGTCTAACCCAGGGAGACTATGGCTACACCTTC.

In its sample, this clonotype was seen a few times. The rearrangement links TRBV3-1 to TRBJ2-1, with a weak D call TRBD1 (5 bases). The CDR3 has 14 amino acids. Trimming cost V 0 bases and J 5 bases, with 8 bases left between them. Germline V gene data show CDR1 as LGHDT and CDR2 as YNNKEL (reference sequence). DNA of the CDR3: TGTGCCAGCAGCCAAGATTGGGGCGACAATGAGCAGTTCTTC. It specifies CASSQDWGDNEQFF.

This clonotype occurred a few times. The V and J genes are TRBV7-9 and TRBJ2-7; the D is unclear. V was cut by 1 base and J by 4 bases, with 11 bases left in between. The CDR3 contains 14 residues. Germline V gene data show CDR1 as SEHNR and CDR2 as FQNEAQ (reference sequence). For the CDR3, the DNA is TGTGCCAGCAGCTTAGATGTTGATTGGTACGAGCAGTACTTC. Its translation is CASSLDVDWYEQYF.

This chain connects TRBV29-1 to TRBJ2-5; 9 bases map to TRBD1. The J call may be mistaken, given a closer DNA end match to TRBJ2-7. This CDR3 spans 16 amino acids. The germline gives CDR1 SQVTM, CDR2 ANQGSEA. The CDR3 is CSVEDFDRGNSYEQYF. DNA for the CDR3: TGCAGCGTTGAAGATTTCGACAGGGGGAACTCCTACGAGCAGTACTTC.

Only a few counts were recorded for this clonotype. At one of its ends the junction is not consistent with the germline gene, which may arise from a read error. The rearrangement links TRBV14 to TRBJ2-7, with D perhaps TRBD1 (5 bases). The CDR3 extends over 15 amino acids. CDR1 SGHDN and CDR2 FVKESK come from the germline V gene. The CDR3 is CASSPWTSRTYERYF. In DNA form, the CDR3 reads TGTGCCAGCAGCCCCTGGACATCCCGAACCTACGAGCGGTACTTC.